The next 29 T cell receptor beta chains were all read from a single sample in a study of vaccination and CD4 T cells after COVID-19. With the Oncomine TCR Beta short-read assay, DNA from cultured CD4+ T cells was sequenced. TCRdb passed the PCR reads through MiXCR, listing each CDR3 protein once. Seen here are 23,000 or so distinct CDR3 sequences, approximately 28% observed once, and the top ten hold 2.5% to 3.5%. Noted time point: late sampling 161 to 241 days after vaccination in three convalescent patients. As for treatment: approximately 9-day PBMC culture with coronavirus spike peptide pools or control peptides (ViraFEST assay). What these receptors recognize is not known. Sequencing used CD4+ T cells from blood, cultured in vitro, obtained about 7 months after SARS-CoV-2 vaccination. All receptors come from a human donor who had recovered from COVID-19.

This clonotype is medium-sized in the sample. V gene TRBV28 combines with J gene TRBJ2-2; D is unresolved. With 4 bases removed from V and 8 bases from J, the gap between germline ends came to 8 bases. The CDR3 spans 12 residues. Germline values: CDR1 MDHEN, CDR2 SYDVKM. CDR3 amino acids: CASSYEAGELFF. In DNA, the CDR3 is TGTGCCAGCAGTTATGAGGCTGGGGAGCTGTTTTTT.

The J gene is TRBJ2-1, the V gene TRBV4-2, with D possibly TRBD1 on 5 matching bases. This CDR3 is built from 15 residues. Germline-derived CDR1 and CDR2 are LGHNA and YNFKEQ. Trimming removed 4 bases from V and 3 bases from J, with 13 bases in between. CDR3 residues: CASSPQGRVYNEQFF. The CDR3 region has the DNA TGTGCCAGCAGCCCCCAGGGCCGGGTCTACAATGAGCAGTTCTTC.

This sequence joins TRBV9 and TRBJ2-3; D is uncertain. CDR1 and CDR2 (germline): SGDLS, YYNGEE. Between the trimmed V and J ends, which lost 2 bases and 6 bases, there was a span of 7 bases. CDR3 length: 12 residues. The CDR3: CASSVLGDTQYF. The DNA for the CDR3 is TGTGCCAGCAGCGTGTTGGGTGATACGCAGTATTTT.

This chain joins TRBV28 and TRBJ1-5; no definite D call. CDR1 and CDR2 from the germline V gene are MDHEN and SYDVKM. V was pared by 6 bases and J by 3 bases, with 12 bases between. The CDR3 has 14 residues. CDR3 amino acids: CASRTGQFNQPQHF. CDR3 DNA: TGTGCCAGCAGGACCGGGCAATTCAATCAGCCCCAGCATTTT.

This clonotype occurred a few times. The chain links TRBV20-1 to TRBJ2-5; 8 bases map to TRBD2. This CDR3 spans 14 amino acids. Germline CDR1 DFQATT, CDR2 SNEGSKA (reference sequence). The V gene end was trimmed by 1 base and the J gene end by 3 bases; junction bases not matched to a gene: 4. The CDR3 DNA reads as TGCAGTGCTAGAGTAGCGGGACTGAAAGAGACCCAGTACTTC. Translation: CSARVAGLKETQYF.

The V and J genes are TRBV7-2 and TRBJ2-7; 10 bases match TRBD2. This CDR3 comprises 15 residues. Germline-derived CDR1 and CDR2 are SGHTA and FQGNSA. With V trimmed by 3 bases and J by 2 bases, 4 bases remained unmatched. CDR3 nucleotides: TGTGCCAGCAGCTTCGGACTAGCGGTGACCTACGAGCAGTACTTC. It codes for CASSFGLAVTYEQYF.

This rearrangement joins TRBV7-2 to TRBJ2-1; 11 nucleotides align to TRBD2. CDR1 and CDR2 from the germline V gene are SGHTA and FQGNSA. Unmatched junction bases numbered 5, after V lost 3 bases and J lost 7 bases. The CDR3 spans 15 residues. DNA for the CDR3: TGTGCCAGCAGCTTCCGGACTAGCGGGCGGAATGAGCAGTTCTTC. It codes for CASSFRTSGRNEQFF.

This clonotype was recorded a few times. The gene calls are TRBV27 and TRBJ2-5; tentative D call: TRBD2 (5 bases). The CDR3 runs to 14 residues. Germline assignment: CDR1 MNHEY and CDR2 SMNVEV (reference sequence). Trimming took off 1 base at V and 1 base at J, with 7 bases between the two ends. This chain's CDR3 is CASSLYGLQETQYF. The CDR3 DNA reads as TGTGCCAGCAGTTTATACGGACTCCAAGAGACCCAGTACTTC.

Only a few counts were recorded for this clonotype. The chain employs TRBV6-1 and TRBJ2-7, with D perhaps given as TRBD1 or TRBD2 (5 bases each). CDR1 and CDR2 (germline): MNHNS, SASEGT. V was trimmed by 6 bases and J by 0 bases, leaving 12 bases between them. The CDR3 covers 14 residues. The CDR3 reads CASSRGSNSYEQYF. The CDR3 nucleotides read TGTGCCAGCAGCCGGGGCTCTAACTCCTACGAGCAGTACTTC.

The chain links TRBV5-4 to TRBJ1-2; D gene uncertain. This CDR3 is built from 10 residues. Germline V gene data show CDR1 as SGHNT and CDR2 as YYREEE (reference sequence). Trimming removed 3 bases at V and 8 bases at J, with 5 bases between. CDR3 in amino acids: CASSSRGYTF. The CDR3 nucleotides read TGTGCCAGCAGCTCTAGGGGCTACACCTTC.

This clonotype was seen a few times. The rearrangement uses TRBV20-1 and TRBJ1-2, with 7 bases identical to TRBD1. The CDR3 has 14 residues. V gave up 3 bases and J gave up 4 bases; unmatched junction bases: 8. Per germline, CDR1 DFQATT and CDR2 SNEGSKA (reference sequence). The CDR3 here is CSASRDSGLYGYTF. CDR3 in DNA: TGCAGTGCTAGCAGGGACAGTGGACTCTATGGCTACACCTTC.

The chain is built from TRBV12-3 or TRBV12-4 and TRBJ1-2; 9 nucleotides agree with TRBD1. CDR3 size: 13 residues. The V and J ends lost 5 bases and 6 bases, in that order; junction bases with no gene match: 4. The DNA for the CDR3 is TGTGCCAGCAGTCCCGGGACAGGGAATGGCTACACCTTC. Protein product: CASSPGTGNGYTF.

This clonotype has just a few counts. The V gene is TRBV20-1, the J gene TRBJ1-5; maybe TRBD1 (6 bases). The V gene's germline CDR1 is DFQATT and CDR2 SNEGSKA (reference sequence). The CDR3 contains 15 residues. The V end lost 1 base, the J end lost 5 bases, and 15 bases lay between the germline ends. CDR3 nucleotide sequence: TGCAGTGCTAGAGGGACAGCCTGGCGGCATCAGCCCCAGCATTTT. Encoded protein: CSARGTAWRHQPQHF.

In this sample, this clonotype turned up a few times. The rearrangement uses TRBV11-1 and TRBJ2-5, with a tentative D call TRBD1 (6 bases). The V gene lost 3 bases and the J gene lost 5 bases, with 13 bases spanning the gap. Germline V gene lookup returns CDR1 SGHAT and CDR2 FQDESV (reference sequence). This CDR3 spans 14 amino acids. The chain's CDR3 is CASSFLNRAETQYF. The DNA for the CDR3 is TGTGCCAGCAGCTTCCTAAACAGGGCCGAGACCCAGTACTTC.

The genes are TRBV20-1 and TRBJ2-3; TRBD2 aligns across 13 bases. J gave up 0 bases and V 5 bases, and 8 bases lay outside the gene matches. In germline, CDR1 is DFQATT, CDR2 SNEGSKA (reference sequence). The CDR3 runs to 17 residues. The CDR3, as DNA: TGCAGTGCTGAGTCTCCGGGACTAGCGGGGAGCACAGATACGCAGTATTTT. This translates into CSAESPGLAGSTDTQYF.

J is TRBJ2-7 and V is TRBV6-1; perhaps TRBD1 as D (6 bases). The CDR3 runs 13 residues. Germline V gives CDR1 MNHNS, CDR2 SASEGT. V was pared by 5 bases and J by 2 bases, with 10 bases between. This CDR3 reads CASSRQETYEQYF. In nucleotides, the CDR3 is TGTGCCAGCAGTCGACAGGAAACCTACGAGCAGTACTTC.

In this sample, this clonotype turned up a few times. CDR3 loop: CASSSSGRLVGAFF. Here the CDR3 DNA reads TGTGCCAGCAGCTCATCCGGGAGATTGGTTGGAGCTTTCTTT. V gene TRBV7-2 combines with J gene TRBJ1-1, with unresolved D. Deletions cut 4 bases from V and 10 bases from J, with 19 bases between. CDR1 SGHTA and CDR2 FQGNSA come from the germline V gene. The CDR3 consists of 14 residues.

This clonotype is medium-sized by share. The chain combines TRBV19 with TRBJ2-5; D gene unclear. The length of the CDR3 is 13 residues. V gave up 5 bases and J gave up 6 bases, with 13 bases separating them. Germline loops: CDR1 LNHDA, CDR2 SQIVND (reference sequence). CDR3 sequence (DNA): TGTGCCAGTAGTGACATGGGTGGCCAGACCCAGTACTTC. Amino acids: CASSDMGGQTQYF.

The chain joins TRBV5-4 to TRBJ1-2; TRBD1 agrees at 12 bases. With V trimmed by 4 bases and J by 4 bases, 8 bases remained unmatched. The germline gives CDR1 SGHNT, CDR2 YYREEE (reference sequence). The CDR3 spans 16 residues. CDR3 loop: CASSGGTGGVRYGYTF. The DNA for the CDR3 is TGTGCCAGCAGCGGCGGGACAGGGGGCGTACGCTATGGCTACACCTTC.

The chain links TRBV10-3 to TRBJ2-3, with 9 positions matching TRBD2. The CDR3 is 13 amino acids. After removal of 8 bases from V and 3 bases from J, the junction contained 3 bases not matched to a gene. Germline CDR1 is ENHRY and CDR2 is SYGVKD. As DNA, the CDR3 is TGTGCCATCGGACTAGCGAGAACAGATACGCAGTATTTT. Amino acid sequence: CAIGLARTDTQYF.

The gene calls are TRBV7-8 and TRBJ2-7; weak D call: TRBD2 (5 bases). Trimming left V 0 bases short and J 3 bases short, with 15 bases between. Germline loops: CDR1 SGHVS, CDR2 FQNEAQ. The CDR3 is 16 amino acids. Here the CDR3 DNA reads TGTGCCAGCAGCTTAGCATTAGTGCAGGAGGTCTACGAGCAGTACTTC. Translating it yields CASSLALVQEVYEQYF. The whole variable domain, filled in from reference TRBV7-8 and TRBJ2-7, reads GAGVSQSPRYKVAKRGQDVALRCDPISGHVSLFWYQQALGQGPEFLTYFQNEAQLDKSGLPSDRFFAERPEGSVSTLKIQRTQQEDSAVYLCASSLALVQEVYEQYFGPGTRLTVT.

The V gene is TRBV20-1, the J gene TRBJ1-5; weak D call: TRBD1 (6 bases). The germline V gene encodes CDR1 DFQATT and CDR2 SNEGSKA (reference sequence). V lost 3 bases to trimming and J lost 4 bases, with 22 bases between them. The length of the CDR3 is 17 residues. This CDR3 reads CSASDYLRGLGNQPQHF. CDR3 coding DNA: TGCAGTGCTAGTGACTACCTTCGGGGGCTTGGGAATCAGCCCCAGCATTTT.

The genes are TRBV7-9 and TRBJ2-7, with no clear D. Deletions cut 3 bases from V and 2 bases from J, with 8 bases between. This CDR3 comprises 13 residues. Germline V lookup: CDR1 SEHNR, CDR2 FQNEAQ (reference sequence). Written as DNA, the CDR3 is TGTGCCAGCAGCTTTTCCAGAACCTACGAGCAGTACTTC. Protein product: CASSFSRTYEQYF.

This clonotype turned up a few times. The rearrangement joins TRBV6-5 to TRBJ2-7; D tentatively reads TRBD1 or TRBD2 (6 bases each). The CDR3 runs 13 residues. Germline-derived CDR1 and CDR2 are MNHEY and SVGAGI. The germline V and J ends were trimmed by 2 bases and 8 bases, with 13 bases remaining between them. CDR3 in amino acids: CASSYRRGGQQYF. The CDR3 nucleotides are TGTGCCAGCAGTTACCGGCGTGGGGGGCAGCAGTACTTC.

The chain is built from TRBV7-2 and TRBJ1-2; D is unresolved. Germline V lookup: CDR1 SGHTA, CDR2 FQGNSA. Between the trimmed V and J ends, which lost 2 bases and 8 bases, there was a span of 12 bases. The CDR3 consists of 13 residues. In DNA, the CDR3 is TGTGCCAGCAGCTTAATAACGGTGGGGGGCTACACCTTC. It encodes CASSLITVGGYTF.

The rearrangement links TRBV19 to TRBJ2-7; 9 positions agree with TRBD1. Per germline, CDR1 LNHDA and CDR2 SQIVND (reference sequence). Trimming at V came to 6 bases and at J to 1 base, leaving 7 bases not matched to a gene. The CDR3 extends over 15 amino acids. CDR3 in amino acids: CASSYSGTGSYEQYF. For the CDR3, the DNA is TGTGCCAGTAGCTACTCCGGGACAGGGTCCTACGAGCAGTACTTC.

This clonotype was seen more than once but under ten times. V usage is TRBV28 and J usage is TRBJ1-5, with 7 bases that match TRBD1. The V segment lost 11 bases and the J segment 0 bases; nucleotides outside the gene matches: 7. The CDR3 length is 14 residues. CDR1 is MDHEN, CDR2 SYDVKM, per germline. Here the CDR3 DNA reads TGTGCCCACACGACAGGGAATAGCAATCAGCCCCAGCATTTT. Its translation is CAHTTGNSNQPQHF.

By frequency in the sample, this clonotype is medium-sized. The chain has TRBV25-1 and TRBJ1-2; D uncertain. Germline lookup yields CDR1 MGHDK and CDR2 SYGVNS. V was shortened by 3 bases and J by 8 bases, with 10 bases between the two germline ends. The CDR3 contains 12 residues. The CDR3 region is CASSDPVAGYTF. The CDR3 bases are TGTGCCAGCAGTGATCCAGTTGCAGGCTACACCTTC.

In DNA, the CDR3 is TGTGCCAGCAGTTTTCGGACTAGCGGGAGAAACAATGAGCAGTTCTTC. It yields the protein CASSFRTSGRNNEQFF. The chain employs TRBV28 and TRBJ2-1; TRBD2 matches at 13 bases. The CDR3 is made up of 16 amino acids. The V gene's germline CDR1 is MDHEN and CDR2 SYDVKM. V shed 3 bases and J 5 bases; nucleotides not matched to a gene: 4.